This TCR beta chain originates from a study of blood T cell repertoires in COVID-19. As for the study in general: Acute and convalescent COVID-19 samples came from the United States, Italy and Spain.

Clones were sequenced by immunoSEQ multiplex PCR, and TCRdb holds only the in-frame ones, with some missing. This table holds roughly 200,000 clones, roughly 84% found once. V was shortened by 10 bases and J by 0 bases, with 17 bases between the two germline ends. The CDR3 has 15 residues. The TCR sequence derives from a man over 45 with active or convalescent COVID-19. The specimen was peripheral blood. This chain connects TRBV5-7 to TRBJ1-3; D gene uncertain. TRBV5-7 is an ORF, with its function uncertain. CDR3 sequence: CAPSGPLSSGNTIYF. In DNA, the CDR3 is TGTGCCCCGAGCGGACCGCTTAGCTCTGGAAACACCATATATTTT.